This TCR beta chain appears in the sequencing data of a study of T cells in Graves' hyperthyroidism and ophthalmopathy. This clonotype was seen a handful of times. Amplification targeted TCR beta CDR3 regions from RNA transcripts. HTBI primers drove first-round RT-PCR of the TCR CDR3. TCRdb reprocessed the multiplex PCR reads with MiXCR, giving one entry per CDR3 protein. The table records 400,000 to 500,000 distinct CDR3 sequences, 12% to 15% of them present only once. The V and J ends lost 0 bases and 3 bases respectively, with 15 bases between them. Germline V gene sequence: CDR1 LGHNA, CDR2 YSLEER. There are 16 residues in the CDR3.

The source of this sequence is a woman aged 18-35 years with Graves' hyperthyroidism. Sequenced material: blood. The chain joins TRBV4-3 to TRBJ2-7; TRBD2 might be the D (6 bases). The CDR3 nucleotides read TGCGCCAGCAGCCAAGACCGCCGCGGGGTGGGCTACGAGCAGTACTTC. Encoded protein: CASSQDRRGVGYEQYF.